The rows below give T cell receptor beta chains drawn from one sample of a study of beta chain features in type 1 diabetes. TCRdb's table, derived via immunoSEQ multiplex PCR, lists solely in-frame clones and lacks some. The sample includes approximately 90,000 clones, roughly 30% seen only once; the top ten take approximately 0.46%. Material for sequencing was stem cell memory CD4+ T cells from blood. The receptors shown here come from a woman aged 18-29 years in good health. Both conserved end residues are part of each CDR3. D genes are given only for firm matches. Clone size is not always given. Where it is, it says once, few, many or a class for expanded clones.

CASSYRSGGGREQYF TGTGCCAGCAGTTACCGAAGCGGAGGAGGGCGCGAGCAGTACTTC 15 TRBJ2-7 NA TRBV6-5 NA
CASTSGVRTGELFF TGTGCCAGCACCTCGGGAGTTCGGACCGGGGAGCTGTTTTTT 14 TRBJ2-2 NA TRBV5-4 few
CSVATSGVADTQYF TGCAGCGTTGCAACTAGCGGGGTGGCAGATACGCAGTATTTT 14 TRBJ2-3 TRBD2 TRBV29-1 NA
CASSNRDRVAGANVLTF TGTGCCAGCAGTAACCGGGACAGGGTAGCAGGGGCCAACGTCCTGACTTTC 17 TRBJ2-6 TRBD1 TRBV25-1 NA
CASSPGTGSTGELFF TGTGCCAGCTCACCAGGGACAGGGAGCACCGGGGAGCTGTTTTTT 15 TRBJ2-2 TRBD1 TRBV18 NA
CATSEGQGLDYGYTF TGTGCCACCAGCGAAGGACAGGGTCTAGACTATGGCTACACCTTC 15 TRBJ1-2 TRBD1 TRBV15 NA
CASSWDQGSGELFF TGTGCCAGCAGCTGGGACCAGGGGAGCGGGGAGCTGTTTTTT 14 TRBJ2-2 NA TRBV5-8 NA
CASSSRVNTEAFF TGTGCCAGCAGCTCTCGAGTGAACACTGAAGCTTTCTTT 13 TRBJ1-1 NA TRBV11-3 NA
CASSVSVTTDTQYF TGTGCCAGCAGCGTTAGCGTGACCACAGATACGCAGTATTTT 14 TRBJ2-3 NA TRBV7-9 few
CSVYFRTVNTGELFF TGCAGCGTTTATTTCAGGACAGTCAACACCGGGGAGCTGTTTTTT 15 TRBJ2-2 NA TRBV29-1 NA
CASSLDQRENTGELFF TGTGCCAGCAGCTTAGATCAGCGGGAGAACACCGGGGAGCTGTTTTTT 16 TRBJ2-2 TRBD2 TRBV7-2 NA
CASSPANTEAFF TGTGCCAGCTCACCGGCGAACACTGAAGCTTTCTTT 12 TRBJ1-1 NA TRBV18 few
CASSLVGAGAEAFF TGTGCCAGCAGCTTGGTGGGGGCAGGAGCTGAAGCTTTCTTT 14 TRBJ1-1 NA TRBV5-6 NA
CASSLGAGGVYEQYF TGTGCCAGCAGCTTAGGGGCGGGAGGGGTGTACGAGCAGTACTTC 15 TRBJ2-7 TRBD2 TRBV7-2 few
CASRPSGEMWETQYF TGTGCTAGCAGGCCTAGCGGTGAGATGTGGGAGACCCAGTACTTC 15 TRBJ2-5 TRBD2 TRBV7-7 NA
CASSVPYSGGGNEQFF TGTGCCAGCAGCGTACCCTATAGCGGGGGCGGTAATGAGCAGTTCTTC 16 TRBJ2-1 TRBD2 TRBV9 NA
CASSYRGNEQFF TGTGCCAGCAGTTACCGGGGGAATGAGCAGTTCTTC 12 TRBJ2-1 NA TRBV6-5 NA
CAIRTDRDTEAFF TGTGCCATCAGGACCGACAGGGACACTGAAGCTTTCTTT 13 TRBJ1-1 TRBD1 TRBV10-3 NA
CAISSPGLAGGPDEQFF TGTGCCATCAGTTCTCCGGGACTAGCGGGGGGGCCGGATGAGCAGTTCTTC 17 TRBJ2-1 TRBD2 TRBV10-3 few
CAISVAGAPDNTQYF TGTGCCATCAGTGTAGCGGGGGCCCCGGATAATACGCAGTATTTT 15 TRBJ2-3 TRBD2 TRBV10-3 NA
CASSVTAVNTEAFF TGTGCCAGCAGCGTAACGGCGGTAAACACTGAAGCTTTCTTT 14 TRBJ1-1 NA TRBV9 few
CASSESLALYEQYF TGCGCCAGCAGTGAGTCACTAGCGCTCTACGAGCAGTACTTC 14 TRBJ2-7 TRBD2 TRBV10-2 NA
CASSLDSHTDTQYF TGCGCCAGCAGCTTGGACAGTCACACAGATACGCAGTATTTT 14 TRBJ2-3 NA TRBV5-1 few
CASSDGQGHRQYF TGTGCCAGCAGCGACGGACAGGGTCACAGGCAGTACTTC 13 TRBJ2-7 TRBD1 TRBV7-2 few
CASSPRGSTEAFF TGTGCCAGCAGCCCGCGGGGGTCTACTGAAGCTTTCTTT 13 TRBJ1-1 NA TRBV5-4 NA
CASSLTSGVTENTEAFF TGTGCCAGCTCGCTCACGTCGGGTGTGACAGAGAACACTGAAGCTTTCTTT 17 TRBJ1-1 NA TRBV18 NA
CASSPGRELSTDTQYF TGTGCCAGCTCACCTGGGCGGGAGCTTTCCACAGATACGCAGTATTTT 16 TRBJ2-3 TRBD2 TRBV18 NA
CASSQDVRGRGTEAFF TGTGCCAGCAGCCAAGATGTCAGGGGGCGAGGCACTGAAGCTTTCTTT 16 TRBJ1-1 TRBD1 TRBV4-2 NA
CASSLDPGGDEQFF TGTGCCAGCAGCTTAGATCCCGGGGGGGATGAGCAGTTCTTC 14 TRBJ2-1 TRBD2 TRBV11-2 NA
CASSSPPTGTHGSEAFF TGTGCCAGCAGTTCACCCCCGACAGGGACCCATGGCTCTGAAGCTTTCTTT 17 TRBJ1-1 TRBD1 TRBV27 NA
CASTYSRGGRETQYF TGTGCCAGCACCTACTCCCGGGGGGGCCGAGAGACCCAGTACTTC 15 TRBJ2-5 TRBD2 TRBV2 few
CASGSRLAGTYNEQFF TGTGCTAGTGGTTCAAGACTAGCGGGGACTTACAATGAGCAGTTCTTC 16 TRBJ2-1 TRBD2 TRBV12-5 NA
CASSSPADGYTEAFF TGTGCCAGCAGTTCCCCGGCGGATGGATACACTGAAGCTTTCTTT 15 TRBJ1-1 NA TRBV27 few
CASSLGQGLNTEAFF TGTGCCAGCAGCTTGGGACAGGGGCTGAACACTGAAGCTTTCTTT 15 TRBJ1-1 TRBD1 TRBV5-4 NA
CAWSGQGKSPLHF TGTGCCTGGAGTGGTCAGGGAAAGTCACCCCTCCACTTT 13 TRBJ1-6 NA TRBV30 few
CAIQPAGGTDTQYF TGTGCCATTCAACCAGCGGGGGGCACAGATACGCAGTATTTT 14 TRBJ2-3 TRBD2 TRBV27 NA
CASSEAPLARDTQYF TGTGCCAGCAGTGAAGCGCCCCTAGCTCGAGATACGCAGTATTTT 15 TRBJ2-3 NA TRBV2 few
CASSATGATNEKLFF TGTGCCAGCAGCGCGACCGGGGCAACTAATGAAAAACTGTTTTTT 15 TRBJ1-4 NA TRBV9 few
CASSRHPDQPQHF TGTGCCAGCTCACGGCATCCTGATCAGCCCCAGCATTTT 13 TRBJ1-5 NA TRBV18 few
CASSSDEQGTYGYTF TGTGCCAGCAGCTCAGACGAACAGGGGACCTATGGCTACACCTTC 15 TRBJ1-2 TRBD1 TRBV11-3 few
CASSLGASYNEQFF TGCGCCAGCAGCTTGGGAGCGTCTTACAATGAGCAGTTCTTC 14 TRBJ2-1 NA TRBV5-1 NA
CASTRRHRGDQPQHF TGTGCCAGCACTAGAAGGCACAGGGGCGATCAGCCCCAGCATTTT 15 TRBJ1-5 TRBD1 TRBV2 NA
CASSLLRGPNEQFF TGTGCCAGCAGCCTTCTCCGGGGTCCCAATGAGCAGTTCTTC 14 TRBJ2-1 NA TRBV5-4 NA
CASSLQGFGTDTQYF TGTGCCAGCAGCTTACAGGGATTTGGCACAGATACGCAGTATTTT 15 TRBJ2-3 NA TRBV5-4 few
CASSATGGSEKLFF TGTGCCAGCAGTGCGACAGGGGGAAGTGAAAAACTGTTTTTT 14 TRBJ1-4 TRBD1 TRBV6-5 NA
CASSPTWDRRNQPQHF TGCGCCAGCAGTCCAACTTGGGACAGGCGGAATCAGCCCCAGCATTTT 16 TRBJ1-5 TRBD1 TRBV23-1 few
CASSPYRGNSPLHF TGTGCCAGCAGCCCCTACCGAGGGAATTCACCCCTCCACTTT 14 TRBJ1-6 NA TRBV7-6 NA
CASSLTQGLGETQYF TGTGCCAGCAGCCTAACACAGGGTTTAGGGGAGACCCAGTACTTC 15 TRBJ2-5 NA TRBV5-4 few
CASSLGTRLSEDTQYF TGTGCCAGCAGTTTAGGGACTCGCCTAAGTGAAGATACGCAGTATTTT 16 TRBJ2-3 NA TRBV28 NA
CASSFREGTETEAFF TGTGCCAGCAGCTTCAGGGAGGGAACGGAGACTGAAGCTTTCTTT 15 TRBJ1-1 NA TRBV11-3 NA